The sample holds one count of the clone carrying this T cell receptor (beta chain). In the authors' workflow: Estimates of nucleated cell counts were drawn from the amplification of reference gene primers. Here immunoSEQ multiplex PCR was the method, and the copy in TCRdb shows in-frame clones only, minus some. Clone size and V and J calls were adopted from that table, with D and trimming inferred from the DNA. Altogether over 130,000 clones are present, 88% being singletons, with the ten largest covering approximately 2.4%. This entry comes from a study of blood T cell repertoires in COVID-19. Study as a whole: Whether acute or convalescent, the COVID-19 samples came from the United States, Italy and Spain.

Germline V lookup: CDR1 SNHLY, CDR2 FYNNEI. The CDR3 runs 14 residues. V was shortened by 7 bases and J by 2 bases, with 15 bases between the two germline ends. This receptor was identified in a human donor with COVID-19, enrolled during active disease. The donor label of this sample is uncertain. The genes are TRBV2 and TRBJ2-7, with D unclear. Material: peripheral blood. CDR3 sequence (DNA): TGTGCCAGCAAATCAGCCCCAGAGGCCTACGAGCAGTACTTC. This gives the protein CASKSAPEAYEQYF. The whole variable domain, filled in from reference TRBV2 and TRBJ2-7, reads EPEVTQTPSHQVTQMGQEVILRCVPISNHLYFYWYRQILGQKVEFLVSFYNNEISEKSEIFDDQFSVERPDGSNFTLKIRSTKLEDSAMYFCASKSAPEAYEQYFGPGTRLTVT.